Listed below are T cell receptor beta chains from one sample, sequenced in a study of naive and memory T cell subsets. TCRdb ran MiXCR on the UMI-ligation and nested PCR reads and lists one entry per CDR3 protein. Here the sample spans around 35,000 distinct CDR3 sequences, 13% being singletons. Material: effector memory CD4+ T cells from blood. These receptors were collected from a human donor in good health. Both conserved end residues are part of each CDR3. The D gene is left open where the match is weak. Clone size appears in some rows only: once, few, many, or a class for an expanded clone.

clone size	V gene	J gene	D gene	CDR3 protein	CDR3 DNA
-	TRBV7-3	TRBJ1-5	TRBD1	CASSFAGGDQPQHF	TGTGCCAGCAGCTTTGCAGGGGGAGATCAGCCCCAGCATTTT
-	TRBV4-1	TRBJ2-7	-	CASSQGLAYEQYF	TGCGCCAGCAGCCAAGGACTAGCCTACGAGCAGTACTTC
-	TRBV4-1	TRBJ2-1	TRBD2	CASSPNPSGENNEQFF	TGCGCCAGCAGCCCAAACCCTAGCGGGGAGAACAATGAGCAGTTCTTC
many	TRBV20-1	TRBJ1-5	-	CSASPVSGYGNQPQHF	TGCAGTGCTAGTCCCGTTTCGGGATACGGCAATCAGCCCCAGCATTTT
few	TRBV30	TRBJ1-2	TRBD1	CARDRVGDGYTF	TGTGCCCGAGACAGGGTGGGAGATGGCTACACCTTC
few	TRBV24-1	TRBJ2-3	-	CATSDFGTADTQYF	TGTGCCACCAGTGATTTCGGGACGGCAGATACGCAGTATTTT
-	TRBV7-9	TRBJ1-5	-	CASSPGTVSNQPQHF	TGTGCCAGCAGCCCTGGAACGGTTAGCAATCAGCCCCAGCATTTT
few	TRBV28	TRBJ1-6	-	CASSFFFTPSSYNSPLHF	TGTGCCAGCAGTTTTTTCTTTACACCAAGCTCCTATAATTCACCCCTCCACTTT
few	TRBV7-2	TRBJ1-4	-	CASSRSPGGDEKLFF	TGTGCCAGCAGCCGTAGTCCGGGTGGGGATGAAAAACTGTTTTTT
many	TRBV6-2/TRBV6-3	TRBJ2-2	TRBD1	CASSSPLTGGVSGELFF	TGTGCCAGCAGTTCCCCACTGACAGGGGGCGTTTCCGGGGAGCTGTTTTTT
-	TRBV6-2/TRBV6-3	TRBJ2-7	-	CASSRDDRLGEQYF	TGTGCCAGCAGTAGAGACGACAGGCTCGGGGAGCAGTACTTC
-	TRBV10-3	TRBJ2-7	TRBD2	CAISESGTSGRFSYEQYF	TGTGCCATCAGTGAGTCCGGGACTAGCGGGAGGTTCTCCTACGAGCAGTACTTC
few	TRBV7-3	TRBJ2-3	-	CASSLYGDTQYF	TGTGCCAGCAGCTTATATGGGGATACGCAGTATTTT
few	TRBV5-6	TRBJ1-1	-	CASSAGFEAFF	TGTGCCAGCAGCGCGGGGTTTGAAGCTTTCTTT
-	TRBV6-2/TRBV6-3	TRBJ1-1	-	CASTREWANTEAFF	TGTGCCAGCACACGAGAATGGGCCAACACTGAAGCTTTCTTT
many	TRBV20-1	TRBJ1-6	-	CSARAQGQFYNSPLHF	TGCAGTGCTAGGGCTCAGGGTCAATTCTATAATTCACCCCTCCACTTT
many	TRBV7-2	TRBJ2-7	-	CASSFKANYEQYF	TGTGCCAGCAGCTTTAAGGCGAACTACGAGCAGTACTTC
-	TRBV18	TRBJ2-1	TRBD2	CASRGGENEQFF	TGTGCCAGCCGGGGAGGGGAAAATGAGCAGTTCTTC
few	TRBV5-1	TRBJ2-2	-	CASSPTLTPGELFF	TGCGCCAGCAGCCCTACGCTAACCCCCGGGGAGCTGTTTTTT
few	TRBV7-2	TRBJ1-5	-	CASSLSAGADQPQHF	TGTGCCAGCAGCTTAAGCGCGGGGGCAGATCAGCCCCAGCATTTT
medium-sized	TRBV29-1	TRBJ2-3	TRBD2	CSVDGTSGFTDTQYF	TGCAGCGTCGATGGGACTAGCGGATTCACAGATACGCAGTATTTT
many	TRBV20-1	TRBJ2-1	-	CSARPGLAAVSTQFF	TGCAGTGCTCGACCCGGTTTAGCGGCCGTCTCTACACAGTTCTTC
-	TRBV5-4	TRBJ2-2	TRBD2	CASTGRTSGRNTGELFF	TGTGCCAGCACCGGGAGGACTAGCGGGAGAAACACCGGGGAGCTGTTTTTT
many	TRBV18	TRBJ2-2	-	CASSQPGFAGELFF	TGTGCCAGCTCACAACCAGGGTTCGCCGGGGAGCTGTTTTTT
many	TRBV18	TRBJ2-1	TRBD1	CASSPPPGQGAGEQFF	TGTGCCAGCTCACCCCCCCCGGGACAGGGGGCTGGTGAGCAGTTCTTC
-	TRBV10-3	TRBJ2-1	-	CAISEPSLVRGNNEQFF	TGTGCCATCAGTGAGCCTAGCCTCGTCAGAGGTAACAATGAGCAGTTCTTC
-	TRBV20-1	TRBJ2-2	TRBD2	CSARGFYGRANTGELFF	TGCAGTGCTAGAGGATTTTACGGGAGGGCCAACACCGGGGAGCTGTTTTTT
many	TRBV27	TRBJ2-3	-	CASSLWVLSSTDTQYF	TGTGCCAGCAGTTTATGGGTCCTCTCTAGCACAGATACGCAGTATTTT
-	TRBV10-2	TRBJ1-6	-	CASSEEVLSSYNSPLHF	TGCGCCAGCAGTGAGGAGGTCCTCAGCTCCTATAATTCACCCCTCCACTTT
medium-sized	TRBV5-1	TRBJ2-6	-	CASSLVGSSGANVLTF	TGCGCCAGCAGCTTGGTCGGTTCCTCTGGGGCCAACGTCCTGACTTTC
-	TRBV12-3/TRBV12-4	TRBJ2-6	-	CASSPGSSGANVLTF	TGTGCCAGCAGTCCAGGGAGCTCTGGGGCCAACGTCCTGACTTTC
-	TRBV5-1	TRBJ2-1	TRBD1	CASTPGQGMKSSYNEQFF	TGCGCCAGCACCCCGGGACAGGGAATGAAGAGCTCCTACAATGAGCAGTTCTTC
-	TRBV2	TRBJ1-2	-	CASSEAARRGYGYTF	TGTGCCAGCAGTGAAGCGGCCAGGAGGGGGTATGGCTACACCTTC
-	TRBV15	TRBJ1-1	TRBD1	CATSRDRGGTEAFF	TGTGCCACCAGCAGAGACAGGGGGGGCACTGAAGCTTTCTTT
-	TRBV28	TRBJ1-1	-	CASHIGRGNTEAFF	TGTGCCAGCCACATCGGCCGAGGGAACACTGAAGCTTTCTTT
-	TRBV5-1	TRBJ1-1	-	CASSLDPGDTEAFF	TGCGCCAGCAGCTTGGATCCGGGGGACACTGAAGCTTTCTTT
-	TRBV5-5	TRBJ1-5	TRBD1	CASSLVTGSYQPQHF	TGTGCCAGCAGCTTGGTGACAGGGAGTTATCAGCCCCAGCATTTT
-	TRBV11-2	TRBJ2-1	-	CASSFGPSAHNEQFF	TGTGCCAGCAGCTTCGGTCCCAGCGCGCACAATGAGCAGTTCTTC
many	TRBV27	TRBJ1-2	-	CASSLGGYPYGYTF	TGTGCCAGCAGTTTAGGGGGATACCCATATGGCTACACCTTC
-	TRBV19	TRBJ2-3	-	CASRALIGADTQYF	TGTGCCAGTAGGGCTTTAATCGGCGCAGATACGCAGTATTTT
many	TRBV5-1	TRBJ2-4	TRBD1	CASTWGDRDSIQYF	TGCGCCAGCACCTGGGGGGACAGGGATTCCATTCAGTACTTC
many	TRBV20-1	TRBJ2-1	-	CSANPPQGNNEQFF	TGCAGTGCTAACCCCCCGCAGGGAAACAATGAGCAGTTCTTC
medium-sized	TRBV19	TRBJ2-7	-	CASSIGGSGGYEQYF	TGTGCCAGTAGTATAGGAGGTAGCGGTGGCTACGAGCAGTACTTC
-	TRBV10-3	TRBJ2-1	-	CAISEASREQFF	TGTGCCATCAGTGAGGCTAGTCGTGAGCAGTTCTTC
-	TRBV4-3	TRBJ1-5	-	CASSQAAGSNQPQHF	TGCGCCAGCAGCCAAGCTGCGGGTAGCAATCAGCCCCAGCATTTT
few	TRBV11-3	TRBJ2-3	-	CASSLGGGLDTQYF	TGTGCCAGCAGCTTAGGAGGGGGATTGGATACGCAGTATTTT
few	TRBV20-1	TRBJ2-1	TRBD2	CSARAAGGYNEQFF	TGCAGTGCTAGAGCGGCGGGAGGGTACAATGAGCAGTTCTTC